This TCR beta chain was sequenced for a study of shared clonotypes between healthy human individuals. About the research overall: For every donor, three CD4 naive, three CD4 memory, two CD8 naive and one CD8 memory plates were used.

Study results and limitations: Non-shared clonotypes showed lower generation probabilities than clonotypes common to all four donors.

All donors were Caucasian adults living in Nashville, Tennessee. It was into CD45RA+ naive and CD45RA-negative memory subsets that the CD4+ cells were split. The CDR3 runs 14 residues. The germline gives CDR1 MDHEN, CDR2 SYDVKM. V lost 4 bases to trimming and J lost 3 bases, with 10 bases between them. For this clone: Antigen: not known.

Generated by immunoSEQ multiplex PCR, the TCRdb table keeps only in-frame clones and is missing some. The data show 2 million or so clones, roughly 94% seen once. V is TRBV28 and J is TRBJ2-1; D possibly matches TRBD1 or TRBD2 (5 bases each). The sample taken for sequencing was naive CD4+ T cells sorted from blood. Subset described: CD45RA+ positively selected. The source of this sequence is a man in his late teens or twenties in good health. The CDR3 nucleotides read TGTGCCAGCAGTTCTCAGGGAGTCTACAATGAGCAGTTCTTC. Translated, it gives CASSSQGVYNEQFF.